Below, one T cell receptor beta chain is given with its context. Its antigen is still unknown. It has no much larger one-base neighbor in the sample; base qualities were not kept. One collaborating source in Seattle enrolled patients while the patients were actively infected and followed the patients over time throughout the course of disease. Whole blood was collected in K2EDTA tubes by collaborating institutions according to the institutions' own protocols. Collaborator samples were shipped for TCRbeta analysis as frozen whole blood, isolated PBMCs, or DNA extracted from either sample type. The immunoSEQ Assay, a bias-controlled multiplex PCR, was used to amplify TCRbeta CDR3 regions from genomic DNA. Per the authors' processing: The number of nucleated cells in each sample was estimated from the amplification of reference gene primers within the assay. To quantify the absolute abundance of each unique TCRbeta CDR3 rearrangement, sequence reads were collapsed and filtered. For each sample, productive Simpson clonality was calculated by taking the square root of Simpson's diversity index across productive rearrangements. TCRdb mirrors the immuneACCESS table, restricted to in-frame sequences. Some clones are absent from its copies; in checked studies, under half trace to an unresolved V gene, and the reason for the others is unknown. V and J calls plus clone size are reproduced from that table; the DNA served to infer D and trimming. The sample table records over 150,000 clones; nearly 90% of these occur just once. The top ten clonotypes cover around 17% of the sample.

The germline V gene specifies SGHVS as CDR1 and FQNEAQ as CDR2. Measured from the cysteine to the phenylalanine, the CDR3 is 17 residues long. Of the read, only the CDR3 DNA is kept; its 51 bases are in frame from base 1. V drops 0 bases and J drops 0 bases, leaving 14 bases in between. This entry comes from a study of blood T cell repertoires in COVID-19 (dated by TCRdb to about 2020). About the study as a whole: Samples covering the acute and convalescent phases of COVID-19 were provided by collaborators in the United States, Italy and Spain. The prospective study material was composed of cDNA or gDNA derived from T cells, B-cell-depleted T cells, or PBMCs. Deeply sampled blood TCRbeta repertoires from subjects exposed to, actively infected with, or recovered from COVID-19 were included in the dataset. The repertoires were made available in a free public database intended to serve as a resource for research on the immune response to SARS-CoV-2. Samples came from the ongoing ImmuneRACE study (first 160 participants) plus 1,254 subjects from 6 global collaborators. Nearly every sample came with metadata listing a de-identified subject ID, COVID-19 status, age in years and sex. HLA class I and class II types, where available, came from metadata supplied by the sample provider rather than from assay-based typing. General findings and caveats noted by the study authors: The amount of clinical and demographic metadata varied by source and participant and was provided uncurated.

Recombination joined TRBV7-8 with TRBJ1-1; TRBD1 is a possible D gene, resting on 5 matching bases. The specimen sequenced was peripheral blood. This receptor was taken from a man in his fifties or sixties with COVID-19, enrolled during active disease. The nucleotide sequence is given as TGTGCCAGCAGCTTAGCCTATACCTTGACAGTGAACACTGAAGCTTTCTTT. It codes for CASSLAYTLTVNTEAFF.